Shown below are 20 T cell receptor beta chains from a single sample sequenced in a study of shared clonotypes between healthy human individuals. The repertoire was sequenced with immunoSEQ multiplex PCR; TCRdb's copy has only in-frame clones and lacks some. The data hold around 980,000 clones, with around 78% observed a single time. The sample taken for sequencing was memory CD4+ T cells from PBMCs. Stated subset: CD45RA-negative fraction. The receptors stem from a man between 18 and 29 years old in good health. Some clones in this sample may be carry-over from other donors' samples.

The chain uses TRBV5-4 and TRBJ2-5; D perhaps matches TRBD1 (6 bases). Per germline, CDR1 SGHNT and CDR2 YYREEE (reference sequence). Trimming took 3 bases from V and 5 from J, leaving 17 bases between them. The CDR3 is made up of 15 amino acids. In nucleotides, the CDR3 is TGTGCCAGCAGCTCGCCGACAGGTTTCAGGGAGACCCAGTACTTC. It encodes CASSSPTGFRETQYF.

The chain combines TRBV29-1 with TRBJ2-2; the D is unclear. The germline V and J ends were trimmed by 4 bases and 6 bases, with 9 bases remaining between them. The germline V gene has CDR1 SQVTM and CDR2 ANQGSEA. The CDR3 extends over 12 amino acids. In DNA, the CDR3 is TGCAGCGTTGCCCCATTCTCCGGGGAGCTGTTTTTT. This sequence encodes CSVAPFSGELFF.

As regards this clone: One end of the junction fails to match germline, which may point to a read error. This chain links TRBV2 with TRBJ1-2; tentative D call: TRBD1 (6 bases). Looked up from germline, CDR1 is SNHLY and CDR2 is FYNNEI. The CDR3 covers 13 residues. CDR3 DNA sequence: TGTGCCAGCAGTGAAGCAGGTCCGCCCAGGGGCCCCTTC. Translated: CASSEAGPPRGPF.

This clone has at least ten counts. J is TRBJ2-1 and V is TRBV14; D remains ambiguous. V gave up 4 bases and J gave up 5 bases, with 6 bases separating them. CDR1 and CDR2 (germline): SGHDN, FVKESK. CDR3 length: 12 residues. DNA of the CDR3: TGTGCCAGCAGCCCGTCTAACAATGAGCAGTTCTTC. It yields the protein CASSPSNNEQFF.

Of note for this clone: Possible read error: a much larger clone is one base away. V gene TRBV6-1 combines with J gene TRBJ2-6; D may match TRBD1 or TRBD2 (5 bases each). This CDR3 contains 18 residues. Looked up from germline, CDR1 is MNHNS and CDR2 is SASEGT. CDR3 sequence reads: CASSQVGRASSGANVRTF. The CDR3 DNA reads TGTGCCAGCAGTCAAGTGGGACGGGCAAGCTCTGGGGCCAACGTCCGGACTTTC.

This sequence joins TRBV4-1 and TRBJ1-3, with D maybe TRBD1 (5 bases). The germline gives CDR1 MGHRA, CDR2 YSYEKL. The CDR3 is made up of 15 amino acids. V lost 1 base to trimming and J lost 4 bases, with 11 bases between them. CDR3 coding DNA: TGCGCCAGCAGCCAAGTCCTCAGGGAAGGAAACACCATATATTTT. It translates to CASSQVLREGNTIYF.

The chain's CDR3 is CASSVAAGANYGYTF. Here the CDR3 DNA reads TGTGCCAGCAGCGTAGCGGCAGGGGCTAACTATGGCTACACCTTC. This chain joins TRBV9 and TRBJ1-2, with D maybe TRBD1 (6 bases). Germline assignment: CDR1 SGDLS and CDR2 YYNGEE. The CDR3 sequence is 15 residues long. Trimming pared 0 bases from V and 0 bases from J, leaving 9 bases between.

The chain carries TRBV7-9 and TRBJ1-2; 9 nucleotides align to TRBD1. Germline CDR1 SEHNR, CDR2 FQNEAQ (reference sequence). The CDR3 has 17 residues. Trimming cost V 6 bases and J 8 bases; bases outside gene matches: 19. The DNA of the CDR3 is TGTGCCAGCAGAAGATGGACAGGGGACTCCATCTTCGGGGGCTACACCTTC. It encodes CASRRWTGDSIFGGYTF.

The chain uses TRBV5-3 and TRBJ2-4, with a weak D call TRBD1 (5 bases). TRBV5-3 is classed as an ORF, of uncertain function. The length of the CDR3 is 20 residues. Trimming removed 0 bases at V and 0 bases at J, with 22 bases between. In nucleotides, the CDR3 is TGTGCCAGAAGCTTGGTCCCCGGATACAGGCCTTGGGTAGCCAAAAACATTCAGTACTTC. Its protein product is CARSLVPGYRPWVAKNIQYF.

This chain connects TRBV2 to TRBJ2-3; TRBD2 agrees at 13 bases. The CDR3 has 15 amino acids. CDR1 SNHLY and CDR2 FYNNEI come from the germline V gene. Unmatched junction bases numbered 6, after V lost 6 bases and J lost 6 bases. CDR3 bases: TGTGCCAGCAGCGAACTAGCGGGAGGGTTGGATACGCAGTATTTT. Translating it yields CASSELAGGLDTQYF.

V gene TRBV28 combines with J gene TRBJ2-7; no definite D call. Trimming cost V 6 bases and J 0 bases, with 12 bases left between them. The germline gives CDR1 MDHEN, CDR2 SYDVKM. The CDR3 has 14 amino acids. The CDR3 is CASSPVGYSYEQYF. In DNA form, the CDR3 reads TGTGCCAGCAGCCCCGTGGGGTACTCCTACGAGCAGTACTTC.

The chain carries TRBV11-3 and TRBJ2-2, with 9 bases identical to TRBD1. V dropped 4 bases and J dropped 4; count of bases not matched to a gene: 1. Germline values: CDR1 SGHNT, CDR2 YENEEA. The CDR3 is 14 amino acids. The CDR3 is CASSSQGATGELFF. The CDR3 DNA follows: TGTGCCAGCAGCTCACAGGGGGCCACCGGGGAGCTGTTTTTT.

The chain combines TRBV27 with TRBJ2-7; 7 positions agree with TRBD1. The V gene end was trimmed by 5 bases and the J gene end by 5 bases; junction bases not matched to a gene: 9. The germline CDR1 and CDR2 sequences are MNHEY and SMNVEV (reference sequence). This CDR3 comprises 14 residues. Here the CDR3 DNA reads TGTGCCAGCAGTGGGGGACAGTCTTGGAACGAGCAGTACTTC. Its protein is CASSGGQSWNEQYF.

The J gene is TRBJ2-7, the V gene TRBV27; the D is unclear. V shed 2 bases and J shed 6 bases, with 14 bases lying between them. In germline, CDR1 is MNHEY, CDR2 SMNVEV (reference sequence). This CDR3 is 14 amino acids long. Here the CDR3 DNA reads TGTGCCAGCAGTTTAGGCTGGGGAACCCGCGAGCAGTACTTC. Protein: CASSLGWGTREQYF.

The chain has TRBV5-1 and TRBJ2-5, with 9 bases aligning to TRBD2. The J segment lost 5 bases and the V segment lost 0 bases, leaving 5 bases of the junction unmatched. The CDR3 spans 15 residues. Germline values: CDR1 SGHRS, CDR2 YFSETQ. CDR3 in DNA: TGCGCCAGCAGCTTGGGCGCTAGCGGGACGGAGACCCAGTACTTC. Encoded protein: CASSLGASGTETQYF.

This rearrangement joins TRBV6-6 to TRBJ2-7; D gene uncertain. Trimming stripped 6 bases from V and 6 bases from J, with 12 bases between. Germline CDR1 MNHNY, CDR2 SVGAGI (reference sequence). CDR3 length equals 12 residues. Here the CDR3 DNA reads TGTGCCAGCAGAAGGGATTCGGGCGAGCAGTACTTC. It yields the protein CASRRDSGEQYF.

This clone turned up a few times. The chain carries TRBV4-2 and TRBJ2-7, with D possibly called TRBD1 or TRBD2 (5 bases each). This CDR3 comprises 15 residues. The germline V gene encodes CDR1 LGHNA and CDR2 YNFKEQ. V was clipped by 4 bases and J by 0 bases, with 13 bases between them. CDR3 bases: TGTGCCAGCAGCCGGGACCGGTCTGACTCCTACGAGCAGTACTTC. As protein: CASSRDRSDSYEQYF.

The chain is built from TRBV6-1 and TRBJ1-1; D is unresolved. Germline CDR1 reads MNHNS; CDR2 reads SASEGT. The CDR3 runs 13 residues. Trimming took 5 bases from V and 6 from J, leaving 13 bases between them. CDR3 protein: CASSSRVDAEAFF. CDR3 DNA sequence: TGTGCCAGCAGTTCTAGGGTGGACGCTGAAGCTTTCTTT.

There are many counts of this clone. V and J are TRBV27 and TRBJ1-1; D not certain. CDR1 is MNHEY, CDR2 SMNVEV, per germline (reference sequence). The length of the CDR3 is 13 residues. Trimming cost V 5 bases and J 0 bases, with 7 bases left between them. The CDR3 DNA reads TGTGCCAGCAGTACCACGATGAACACTGAAGCTTTCTTT. Amino acids: CASSTTMNTEAFF.

The chain links TRBV5-1 to TRBJ2-1, with 13 nucleotides matching TRBD2. V shed 2 bases and J 9 bases; nucleotides not matched to a gene: 5. The CDR3 length is 15 residues. The germline V gene encodes CDR1 SGHRS and CDR2 YFSETQ. CDR3 bases: TGCGCCAGCAGCTTCGGGACTAGCGGGATGAGTGAGCAGTTCTTC. Its translation is CASSFGTSGMSEQFF.